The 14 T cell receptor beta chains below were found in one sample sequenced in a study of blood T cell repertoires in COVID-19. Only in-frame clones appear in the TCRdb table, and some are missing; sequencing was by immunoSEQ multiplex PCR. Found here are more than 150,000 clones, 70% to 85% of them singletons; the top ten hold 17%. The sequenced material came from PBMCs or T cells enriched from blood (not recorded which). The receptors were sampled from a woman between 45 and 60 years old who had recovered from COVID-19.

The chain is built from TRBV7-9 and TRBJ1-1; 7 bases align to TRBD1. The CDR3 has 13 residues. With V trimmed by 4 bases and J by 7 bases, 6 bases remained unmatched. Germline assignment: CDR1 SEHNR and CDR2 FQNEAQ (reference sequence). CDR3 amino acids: CASSSQGWGEAFF. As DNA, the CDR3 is TGTGCCAGCAGCTCACAGGGGTGGGGTGAAGCTTTCTTT.

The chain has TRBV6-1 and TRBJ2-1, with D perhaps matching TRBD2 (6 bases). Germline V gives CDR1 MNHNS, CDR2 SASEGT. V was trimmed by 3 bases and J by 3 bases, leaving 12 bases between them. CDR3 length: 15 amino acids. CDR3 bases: TGTGCCAGCAGTGACCATACTAGCATCTACAATGAGCAGTTCTTC. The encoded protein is CASSDHTSIYNEQFF.

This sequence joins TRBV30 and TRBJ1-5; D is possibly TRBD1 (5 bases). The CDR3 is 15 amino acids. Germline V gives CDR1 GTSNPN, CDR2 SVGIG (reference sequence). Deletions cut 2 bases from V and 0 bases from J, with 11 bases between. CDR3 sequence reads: CAWSRQGYSNQPQHF. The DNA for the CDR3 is TGTGCCTGGAGTCGGCAGGGTTATAGCAATCAGCCCCAGCATTTT.

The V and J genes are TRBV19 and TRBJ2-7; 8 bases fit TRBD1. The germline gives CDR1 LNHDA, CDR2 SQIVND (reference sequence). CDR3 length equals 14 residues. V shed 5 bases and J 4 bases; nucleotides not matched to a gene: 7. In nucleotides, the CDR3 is TGTGCCAGTAGTCCGGACAGGGTAGCGTACGAGCAGTACTTC. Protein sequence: CASSPDRVAYEQYF. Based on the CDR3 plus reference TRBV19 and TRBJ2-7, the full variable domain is DGGITQSPKYLFRKEGQNVTLSCEQNLNHDAMYWYRQDPGQGLRLIYYSQIVNDFQKGDIAEGYSVSREKKESFPLTVTSAQKNPTAFYLCASSPDRVAYEQYFGPGTRLTVT.

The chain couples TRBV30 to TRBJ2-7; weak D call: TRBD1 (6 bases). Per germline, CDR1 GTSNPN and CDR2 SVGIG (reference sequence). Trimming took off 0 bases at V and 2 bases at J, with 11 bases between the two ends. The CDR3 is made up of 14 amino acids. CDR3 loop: CAWSVTTGPYEQYF. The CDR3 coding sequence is TGTGCCTGGAGTGTTACGACAGGTCCCTACGAGCAGTACTTC.

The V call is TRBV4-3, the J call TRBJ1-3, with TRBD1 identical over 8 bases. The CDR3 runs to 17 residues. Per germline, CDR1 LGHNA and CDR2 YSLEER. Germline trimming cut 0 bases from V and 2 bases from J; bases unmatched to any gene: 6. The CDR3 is CASSQDQGAVTGNTIYF. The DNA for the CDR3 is TGCGCCAGCAGCCAAGATCAGGGGGCGGTTACTGGAAACACCATATATTTT.

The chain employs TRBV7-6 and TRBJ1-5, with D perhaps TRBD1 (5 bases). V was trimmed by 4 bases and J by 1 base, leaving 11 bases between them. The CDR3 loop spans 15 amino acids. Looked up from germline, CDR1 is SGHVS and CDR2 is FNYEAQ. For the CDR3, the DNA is TGTGCCAGCAGCTCCCAGGGAGGGAGCAATCAGCCCCAGCATTTT. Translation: CASSSQGGSNQPQHF.

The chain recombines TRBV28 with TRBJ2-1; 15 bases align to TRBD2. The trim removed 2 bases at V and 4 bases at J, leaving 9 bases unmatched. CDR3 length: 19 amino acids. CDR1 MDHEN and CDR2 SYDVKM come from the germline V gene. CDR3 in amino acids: CASSLPLGLAGGGYNEQFF. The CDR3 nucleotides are TGTGCCAGCAGTTTACCGCTAGGACTAGCGGGGGGGGGATACAATGAGCAGTTCTTC.

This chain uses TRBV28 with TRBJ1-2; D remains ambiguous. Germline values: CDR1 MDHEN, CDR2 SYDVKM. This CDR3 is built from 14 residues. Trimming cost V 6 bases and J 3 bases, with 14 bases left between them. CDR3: CASRPGPSHYGYTF. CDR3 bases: TGTGCCAGCAGGCCCGGTCCGAGCCACTATGGCTACACCTTC.

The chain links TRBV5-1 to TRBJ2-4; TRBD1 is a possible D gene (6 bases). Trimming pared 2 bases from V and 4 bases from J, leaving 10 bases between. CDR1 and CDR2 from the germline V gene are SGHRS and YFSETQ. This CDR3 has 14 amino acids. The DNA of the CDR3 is TGCGCCAGCAGCTTAGGGCAGGGGAAAAACATTCAGTACTTC. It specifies CASSLGQGKNIQYF. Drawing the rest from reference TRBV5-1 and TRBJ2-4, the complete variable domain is KAGVTQTPRYLIKTRGQQVTLSCSPISGHRSVSWYQQTPGQGLQFLFEYFSETQRNKGNFPGRFSGRQFSNSRSEMNVSTLELGDSALYLCASSLGQGKNIQYFGAGTRLSVL.

The CDR3, as DNA: TGTGCCAGCAGCTTCGAAGCGGGAGGGGGTAATGAGCAGTTCTTC. Protein: CASSFEAGGGNEQFF. This chain connects TRBV7-6 to TRBJ2-1; 10 bases line up with TRBD2. The CDR3 is 15 amino acids. Germline V CDR1 and CDR2: SGHVS, FNYEAQ. V lost 3 bases to trimming and J lost 7 bases; unmatched junction nucleotides: 6.

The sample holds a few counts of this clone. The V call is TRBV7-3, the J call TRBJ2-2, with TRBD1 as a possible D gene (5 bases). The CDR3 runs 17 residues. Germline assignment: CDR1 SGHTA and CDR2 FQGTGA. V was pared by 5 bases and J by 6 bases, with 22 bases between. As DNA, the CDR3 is TGTGCCAGCAGCCAATCCGGGTCCCAAGGGGCGGCCGGGGAGCTGTTTTTT. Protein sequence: CASSQSGSQGAAGELFF.

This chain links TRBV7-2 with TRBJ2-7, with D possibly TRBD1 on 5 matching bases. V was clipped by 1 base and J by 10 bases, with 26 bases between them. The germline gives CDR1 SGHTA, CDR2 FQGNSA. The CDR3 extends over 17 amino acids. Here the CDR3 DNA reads TGTGCCAGCAGCTTAGGGCTGCGGACAACCACCTTTACGCGTCAGTACTTC. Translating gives CASSLGLRTTTFTRQYF.

DNA for the CDR3: TGTGCCAGCAACCCAGGGTGGAGTTCCTACGAGCAGTACTTC. Its translation is CASNPGWSSYEQYF. This chain links TRBV27 with TRBJ2-7; possible D gene TRBD1, 5 bases. There are 14 residues in the CDR3. Trimming left V 7 bases short and J 1 base short, with 14 bases between. CDR1 is MNHEY, CDR2 SMNVEV, per germline (reference sequence).